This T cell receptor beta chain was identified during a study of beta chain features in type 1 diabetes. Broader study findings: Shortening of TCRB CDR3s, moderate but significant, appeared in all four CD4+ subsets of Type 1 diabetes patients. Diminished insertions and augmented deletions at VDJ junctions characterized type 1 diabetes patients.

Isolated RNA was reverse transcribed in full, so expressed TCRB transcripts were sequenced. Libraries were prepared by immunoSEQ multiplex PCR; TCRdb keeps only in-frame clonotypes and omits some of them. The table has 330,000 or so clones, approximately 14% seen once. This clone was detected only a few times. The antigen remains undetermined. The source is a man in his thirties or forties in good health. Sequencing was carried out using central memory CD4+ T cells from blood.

For the CDR3, the DNA is TGTGCCAGCATCGGCGCGTCAGGCGCTAGCAATGAGCAGTTCTTC. Its protein product is CASIGASGASNEQFF. V is TRBV6-1 and J is TRBJ2-1; the D is unclear. With 7 bases removed from V and 6 bases from J, the gap between germline ends came to 19 bases. The CDR3 consists of 15 residues. The germline V gene encodes CDR1 MNHNS and CDR2 SASEGT.